These 21 T cell receptor beta chains were all obtained from the same sample, sequenced in a study of blood T cell repertoires in COVID-19. Profiling relied on immunoSEQ multiplex PCR, and the TCRdb table lists in-frame clones only, not all of them. This sample has 280,000 or so clones, with around 92% found just once. Sequencing was carried out using PBMCs or T cells enriched from blood (not recorded which). These TCRs come from a woman between 50 and 59 years old who had been exposed to COVID-19.

The chain links TRBV7-2 to TRBJ2-6; D ambiguous. The V gene's germline CDR1 is SGHTA and CDR2 FQGNSA. Trimming took 5 bases from V and 0 from J, leaving 11 bases between them. The CDR3 totals 16 residues. For the CDR3, the DNA is TGTGCCAGCAGCCCACGTGGAGTCTCTGGGGCCAACGTCCTGACTTTC. Protein product: CASSPRGVSGANVLTF.

This clone was counted a single time. The chain has TRBV3-1 (or the pseudogene TRBV3-2) and TRBJ2-1; 7 nucleotides agree with TRBD1. V gave up 4 bases and J gave up 4 bases; unmatched junction bases: 4. Germline V gene data show CDR1 as LGHDT and CDR2 as YNNKEL (reference sequence). There are 14 residues in the CDR3. Here the CDR3 DNA reads TGTGCCAGCAGCCGGGACAGACCATACAATGAGCAGTTCTTC. It specifies CASSRDRPYNEQFF.

The chain employs TRBV6-1 and TRBJ1-2; D is perhaps TRBD1 (5 bases). The V gene's germline CDR1 is MNHNS and CDR2 SASEGT. The CDR3 covers 18 residues. The V gene lost 2 bases and the J gene lost 4 bases, with 23 bases spanning the gap. The CDR3 is CASSEQTPRQKVTYGYTF. The CDR3 region has the DNA TGTGCCAGCAGTGAACAGACGCCTCGACAGAAAGTGACCTATGGCTACACCTTC.

The genes are TRBV3-1 (or the pseudogene TRBV3-2) and TRBJ2-7; possible D gene TRBD2, 6 bases. V was cut by 1 base and J by 2 bases, with 18 bases left in between. The CDR3 loop spans 17 amino acids. In germline, CDR1 is LGHDT, CDR2 YNNKEL (reference sequence). In DNA, the CDR3 is TGTGCCAGCAGCCAAGTGGCCGGGACTTCCATCGCCTACGAGCAGTACTTC. Translation gives CASSQVAGTSIAYEQYF.

The CDR3, as DNA: TGTGCCAGCAGTCGCCGGGGGGGCCCTGGTCAGCCCCAGCATTTT. Its protein product is CASSRRGGPGQPQHF. V gene TRBV6-5 combines with J gene TRBJ1-5; D is perhaps TRBD1 (6 bases). Germline loops: CDR1 MNHEY, CDR2 SVGAGI. V lost 5 bases and J lost 6, with 17 bases in between. The CDR3 extends over 15 amino acids.

The chain couples TRBV5-1 to TRBJ2-6, with TRBD2 as a possible D gene (5 bases). The CDR3 covers 16 residues. Deletions cut 4 bases from V and 0 bases from J, with 11 bases between. CDR1 SGHRS and CDR2 YFSETQ come from the germline V gene. CDR3 DNA sequence: TGCGCCAGCAGCCCCGCCCGGGGCTCTGGGGCCAACGTCCTGACTTTC. It translates to CASSPARGSGANVLTF. The full variable domain, its missing parts supplied by reference TRBV5-1 and TRBJ2-6, is KAGVTQTPRYLIKTRGQQVTLSCSPISGHRSVSWYQQTPGQGLQFLFEYFSETQRNKGNFPGRFSGRQFSNSRSEMNVSTLELGDSALYLCASSPARGSGANVLTFGAGSRLTVL.

The chain recombines TRBV7-9 with TRBJ1-1, with TRBD1 as a possible D gene (5 bases). CDR3 length: 12 residues. Germline V gives CDR1 SEHNR, CDR2 FQNEAQ (reference sequence). The V end was cut by 2 bases, the J end by 8 bases, with 9 bases between. The CDR3 loop reads CASSLMGREAFF. Written as DNA, the CDR3 is TGTGCCAGCAGCTTAATGGGGCGGGAAGCTTTCTTT. The variable domain in full, with the rest retrieved from reference TRBV7-9 and TRBJ1-1, is DTGVSQNPRHKITKRGQNVTFRCDPISEHNRLYWYRQTLGQGPEFLTYFQNEAQLEKSRLLSDRFSAERPKGSFSTLEIQRTEQGDSAMYLCASSLMGREAFFGQGTRLTVV.

This chain joins TRBV5-4 and TRBJ2-3; 8 bases align to TRBD2. Per the germline V gene, CDR1 is SGHNT and CDR2 is YYREEE (reference sequence). V was pared by 5 bases and J by 4 bases, with 12 bases of the junction left unmatched. The CDR3 extends over 16 amino acids. CDR3 residues: CASSLEVTSVADTQYF. CDR3 sequence (DNA): TGTGCCAGCAGTCTCGAAGTGACTAGCGTCGCAGATACGCAGTATTTT. Full variable domain (rest looked up from reference TRBV5-4 and TRBJ2-3): ETGVTQSPTHLIKTRGQQVTLRCSSQSGHNTVSWYQQALGQGPQFIFQYYREEENGRGNFPPRFSGLQFPNYSSELNVNALELDDSALYLCASSLEVTSVADTQYFGPGTRLTVL.

The chain is built from TRBV18 and TRBJ2-1; 15 bases line up with TRBD2. This CDR3 is 16 amino acids long. V was clipped by 3 bases and J by 10 bases; unmatched bases: 7. Germline V gene data show CDR1 as KGHSH and CDR2 as LQKENI. CDR3 in amino acids: CASSPTGTSGGTEQFF. The DNA of the CDR3 is TGTGCCAGCTCACCCACCGGGACTAGCGGGGGGACAGAGCAGTTCTTC. Full variable domain (missing parts from reference TRBV18 and TRBJ2-1): NAGVMQNPRHLVRRRGQEARLRCSPMKGHSHVYWYRQLPEEGLKFMVYLQKENIIDESGMPKERFSAEFPKEGPSILRIQQVVRGDSAAYFCASSPTGTSGGTEQFFGPGTRLTVL.

This clone has a single count. The rearrangement links TRBV4-1 to TRBJ1-3; D unclear. Germline CDR1 MGHRA, CDR2 YSYEKL. This CDR3 is built from 15 residues. V dropped 0 bases and J dropped 4 bases, with 10 bases sitting between them. The CDR3 reads CASSQDRTEGNTIYF. The CDR3 DNA follows: TGCGCCAGCAGCCAAGACCGGACTGAGGGAAACACCATATATTTT.

The CDR3 loop is CASSVRENYEQYF. CDR3 DNA sequence: TGTGCCAGCAGTGTCAGGGAAAACTACGAGCAGTACTTC. The chain has TRBV2 and TRBJ2-7; maybe TRBD1 (5 bases). Germline assignment: CDR1 SNHLY and CDR2 FYNNEI. The CDR3 is 13 amino acids. Trimming left V 4 bases short and J 3 bases short, with 10 bases between.

V and J are TRBV5-5 and TRBJ2-7; maybe TRBD1 (6 bases). Trimming left V 2 bases short and J 0 bases short, with 12 bases between. This CDR3 is built from 15 residues. Germline CDR1 is SGHKS and CDR2 is YYEKEE (reference sequence). The CDR3 sequence: CASSLRSQGSYEQYF. CDR3 bases: TGTGCCAGCAGCTTAAGGTCACAGGGCTCCTACGAGCAGTACTTC.

V usage is TRBV5-1 and J usage is TRBJ2-3, with D perhaps matching TRBD1 (6 bases). The CDR3 extends over 16 amino acids. Germline CDR1 reads SGHRS; CDR2 reads YFSETQ. The germline V and J ends were trimmed by 4 bases and 0 bases, with 15 bases remaining between them. DNA of the CDR3: TGCGCCAGCAGCCCCGGGAACAGGGATAGCACAGATACGCAGTATTTT. Its protein product is CASSPGNRDSTDTQYF.

The chain joins TRBV11-2 to TRBJ1-2; TRBD1 agrees at 7 bases. V lost 5 bases to trimming and J lost 3 bases; unmatched junction nucleotides: 18. This CDR3 has 18 residues. Germline V gene data show CDR1 as SGHAT and CDR2 as FQNNGV. The CDR3 sequence: CASSVRGGGTVNYYGYTF. CDR3 sequence (DNA): TGTGCCAGCAGCGTTAGGGGTGGGGGGACAGTCAACTACTATGGCTACACCTTC.

V gene TRBV3-1 (or the pseudogene TRBV3-2) combines with J gene TRBJ1-1, with 8 nucleotides matching TRBD1. This CDR3 comprises 14 residues. The V gene end was trimmed by 4 bases and the J gene end by 5 bases; junction bases not matched to a gene: 6. Germline CDR1 is LGHDT and CDR2 is YNNKEL (reference sequence). CDR3 nucleotide sequence: TGTGCCAGCAGCCGCGGACAGGGAGATACTGAAGCTTTCTTT. It codes for CASSRGQGDTEAFF.

The rearrangement links TRBV6-5 to TRBJ2-1; D might be TRBD2 (6 bases). The CDR3 loop spans 16 amino acids. Germline loops: CDR1 MNHEY, CDR2 SVGAGI. V was clipped by 3 bases and J by 4 bases, with 16 bases between them. The CDR3 bases are TGTGCCAGCAGTTATCGCCGGGGGTGGAGGTACAATGAGCAGTTCTTC. It codes for CASSYRRGWRYNEQFF.

The chain combines TRBV29-1 with TRBJ1-2; 7 bases map to TRBD1. V lost 6 bases, J lost 1 base, and 14 bases stayed unmatched. The germline V gene has CDR1 SQVTM and CDR2 ANQGSEA. The CDR3 consists of 16 residues. The CDR3 nucleotides read TGCAGCGTCCTGGCCGCCGGACAGGAGATTAACTATGGCTACACCTTC. Translated, it gives CSVLAAGQEINYGYTF. Full variable domain (remainder filled in from reference TRBV29-1 and TRBJ1-2): SAVISQKPSRDICQRGTSLTIQCQVDSQVTMMFWYRQQPGQSLTLIATANQGSEATYESGFVIDKFPISRPNLTFSTLTVSNMSPEDSSIYLCSVLAAGQEINYGYTFGSGTRLTVV.

The rearrangement joins TRBV4-1 to TRBJ1-5, with unresolved D. Deletions cut 3 bases from V and 7 bases from J, with 16 bases between. The CDR3 loop spans 15 amino acids. Germline CDR1 and CDR2: MGHRA and YSYEKL. CDR3 coding DNA: TGCGCCAGCAGCCAGAAGGAGGCGAGTACCCAGCCCCAGCATTTT. Encoded protein: CASSQKEASTQPQHF.

The V gene is TRBV12-5, the J gene TRBJ1-5; D is unresolved. There are 16 residues in the CDR3. From germline, CDR1 is LGHNT and CDR2 FRNRAP. The V end lost 4 bases, the J end lost 0 bases, and 13 bases lay between the germline ends. The CDR3: CASGWRVWLSNQPQHF. For the CDR3, the DNA is TGTGCTAGTGGTTGGAGGGTGTGGCTTAGCAATCAGCCCCAGCATTTT.

This clone was detected once. The gene calls are TRBV10-3 and TRBJ1-3; D is unresolved. The V gene lost 10 bases and the J gene lost 0 bases, with 16 bases spanning the gap. The V gene's germline CDR1 is ENHRY and CDR2 SYGVKD. CDR3 size: 15 residues. The CDR3 region has the DNA TGTGCCACTGAGCCCCTAGAGAGCTCTGGAAACACCATATATTTT. Translating it yields CATEPLESSGNTIYF.

This chain uses TRBV28 with TRBJ2-7, with TRBD1 matching 7 bases. V was pared by 6 bases and J by 4 bases, with 12 bases of the junction left unmatched. The CDR3 is made up of 15 amino acids. The germline CDR1 and CDR2 sequences are MDHEN and SYDVKM. DNA for the CDR3: TGTGCCAGCAGGTCCGGGACAGCCATTTCATACGAGCAGTACTTC. It encodes CASRSGTAISYEQYF.